The present entry profiles one T cell receptor (beta chain) with its context. Its antigen is unknown. Regarding treatment: oral pan-JAK inhibitor, 5-10 mg twice daily. Sorted out of PBMCs were CD4+ T cells and CD8+ T cells. The germline gives CDR1 GTSNPN, CDR2 SVGIG (reference sequence). This CDR3 region has 12 residues. V lost 7 bases and J lost 0, with 10 bases in between. Following RNA extraction, reverse transcription yielded cDNA that acted as the sequencing template. Data came from immunoSEQ multiplex PCR; TCRdb stores just in-frame clones and leaves some out. This table holds around 120,000 clones, about three fifths found once. The data are from a study of CD8+ T cells in alopecia areata. Study observations and caveats: There were also resident alphabeta T cells of normal skin sequenced in scalp samples.

The source material was CD8+ T cells sorted from blood, sampled at week 4, from a patient treated with tofacitinib. The sequence came from a human donor with alopecia areata. The rearrangement joins TRBV30 to TRBJ2-7; D is uncertain. CDR3: CAYQVTSYEQYF. DNA for the CDR3: TGTGCCTATCAGGTTACCTCCTACGAGCAGTACTTC.